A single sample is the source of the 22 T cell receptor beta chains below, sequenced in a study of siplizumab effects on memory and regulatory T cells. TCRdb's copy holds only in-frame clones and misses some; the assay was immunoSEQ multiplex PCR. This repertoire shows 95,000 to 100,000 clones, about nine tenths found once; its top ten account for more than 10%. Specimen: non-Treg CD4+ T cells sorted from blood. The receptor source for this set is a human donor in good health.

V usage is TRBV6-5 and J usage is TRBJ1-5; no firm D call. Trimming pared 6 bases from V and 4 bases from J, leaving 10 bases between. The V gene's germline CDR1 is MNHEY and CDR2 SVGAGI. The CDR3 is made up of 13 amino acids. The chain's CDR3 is CASSRSENQPQHF. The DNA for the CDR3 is TGTGCCAGCAGCCGCAGTGAGAATCAGCCCCAGCATTTT.

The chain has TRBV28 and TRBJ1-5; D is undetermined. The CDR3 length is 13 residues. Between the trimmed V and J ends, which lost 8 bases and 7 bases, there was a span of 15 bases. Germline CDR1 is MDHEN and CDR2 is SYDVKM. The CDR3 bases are TGTGCCAGCGAAGGTGGGGAAGGGCAGCCCCAGCATTTT. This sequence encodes CASEGGEGQPQHF.

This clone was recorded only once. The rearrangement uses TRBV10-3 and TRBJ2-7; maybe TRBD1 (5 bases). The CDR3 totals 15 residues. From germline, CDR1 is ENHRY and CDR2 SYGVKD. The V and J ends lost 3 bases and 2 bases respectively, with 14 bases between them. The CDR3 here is CAISDLQGAPYEQYF. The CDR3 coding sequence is TGTGCCATCAGTGATCTCCAAGGGGCTCCCTACGAGCAGTACTTC.

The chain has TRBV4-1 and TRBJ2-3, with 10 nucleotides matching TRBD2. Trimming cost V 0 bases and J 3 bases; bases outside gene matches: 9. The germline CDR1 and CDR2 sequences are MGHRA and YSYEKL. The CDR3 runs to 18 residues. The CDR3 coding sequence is TGCGCCAGCAGCCAAGAAGGTGGAGCGGGAGGGCGGACAGATACGCAGTATTTT. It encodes CASSQEGGAGGRTDTQYF.

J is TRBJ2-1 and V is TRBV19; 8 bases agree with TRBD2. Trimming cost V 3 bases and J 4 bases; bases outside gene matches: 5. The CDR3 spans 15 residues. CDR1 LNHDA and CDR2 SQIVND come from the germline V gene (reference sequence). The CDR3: CASSIAGGGYNEQFF. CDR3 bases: TGTGCCAGTAGTATCGCGGGAGGAGGATACAATGAGCAGTTCTTC.

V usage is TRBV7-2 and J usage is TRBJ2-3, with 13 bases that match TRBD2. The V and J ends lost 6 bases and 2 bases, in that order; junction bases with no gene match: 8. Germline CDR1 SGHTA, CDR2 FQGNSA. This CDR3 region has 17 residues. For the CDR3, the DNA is TGTGCCAGCAGACGATTGGGACTAGCGGGATACACAGATACGCAGTATTTT. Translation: CASRRLGLAGYTDTQYF.

CDR3 in DNA: TGTGCCAGCAGCTTCGGGCAGGGTAGATCACCCCTCCACTTT. As protein: CASSFGQGRSPLHF. V gene TRBV7-2 combines with J gene TRBJ1-6, with D possibly being TRBD1 (5 bases). Germline CDR1 is SGHTA and CDR2 is FQGNSA. V gave up 3 bases and J gave up 10 bases, with 13 bases separating them. This CDR3 has 14 residues.

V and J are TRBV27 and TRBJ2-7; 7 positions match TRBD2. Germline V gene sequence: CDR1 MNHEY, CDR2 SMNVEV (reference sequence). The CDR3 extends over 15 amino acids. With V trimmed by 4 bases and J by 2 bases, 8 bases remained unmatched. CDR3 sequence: CASSSRTRGPYEQYF. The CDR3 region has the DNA TGTGCCAGCAGTTCCCGGACTAGAGGGCCCTACGAGCAGTACTTC.

For the CDR3, the DNA is TGTGCCAGTAGTAGAGCTAGCGGGAGAGGGGATACGCAGTATTTT. It translates to CASSRASGRGDTQYF. V is TRBV19 and J is TRBJ2-3; TRBD2 matches 10 bases. Germline loops: CDR1 LNHDA, CDR2 SQIVND (reference sequence). The junction had 7 bases not matched to a gene; V was cut back by 4 bases and J by 6 bases. The CDR3 consists of 15 residues.

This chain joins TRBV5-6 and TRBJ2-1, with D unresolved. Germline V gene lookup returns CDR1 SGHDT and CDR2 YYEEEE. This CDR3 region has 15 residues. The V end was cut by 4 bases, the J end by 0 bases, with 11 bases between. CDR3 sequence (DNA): TGTGCCAGCAGCCCTCTTCCGGACTCCTACAATGAGCAGTTCTTC. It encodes CASSPLPDSYNEQFF.

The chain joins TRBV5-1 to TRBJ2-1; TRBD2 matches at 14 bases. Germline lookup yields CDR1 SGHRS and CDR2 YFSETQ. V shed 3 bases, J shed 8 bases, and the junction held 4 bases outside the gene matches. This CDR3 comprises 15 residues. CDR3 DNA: TGCGCCAGCAGCTCGGGACTAGCGGGAGTCTATGAGCAGTTCTTC. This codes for CASSSGLAGVYEQFF. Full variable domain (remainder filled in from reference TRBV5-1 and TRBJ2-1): KAGVTQTPRYLIKTRGQQVTLSCSPISGHRSVSWYQQTPGQGLQFLFEYFSETQRNKGNFPGRFSGRQFSNSRSEMNVSTLELGDSALYLCASSSGLAGVYEQFFGPGTRLTVL.

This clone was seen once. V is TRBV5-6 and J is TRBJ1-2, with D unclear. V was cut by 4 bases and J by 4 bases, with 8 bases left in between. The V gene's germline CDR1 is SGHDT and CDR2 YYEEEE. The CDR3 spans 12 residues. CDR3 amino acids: CASSIGSYGYTF. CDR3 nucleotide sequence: TGTGCCAGCAGCATAGGGTCCTATGGCTACACCTTC.

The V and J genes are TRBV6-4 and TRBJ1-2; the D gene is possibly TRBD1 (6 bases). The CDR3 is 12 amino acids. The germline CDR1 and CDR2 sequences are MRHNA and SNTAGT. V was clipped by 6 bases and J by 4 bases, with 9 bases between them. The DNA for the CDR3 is TGTGCCAGCAGGGGACACAGCTATGGCTACACCTTC. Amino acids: CASRGHSYGYTF.

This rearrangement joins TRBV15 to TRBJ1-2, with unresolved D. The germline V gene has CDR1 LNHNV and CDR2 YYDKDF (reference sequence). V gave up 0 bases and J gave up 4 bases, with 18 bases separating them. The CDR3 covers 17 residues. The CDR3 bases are TGTGCCACCAGCAGAGATGGACGCTCGGAGGACGTCTATGGCTACACCTTC. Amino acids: CATSRDGRSEDVYGYTF.

CDR3 coding DNA: TGTGCCAGTAGTATCCGGGCGGGAGGCTACGAGCAGTACTTC. Translation: CASSIRAGGYEQYF. The chain carries TRBV19 and TRBJ2-7, with 8 bases aligning to TRBD2. Germline loops: CDR1 LNHDA, CDR2 SQIVND (reference sequence). Unmatched junction bases numbered 4, after V lost 3 bases and J lost 3 bases. This CDR3 contains 14 residues.

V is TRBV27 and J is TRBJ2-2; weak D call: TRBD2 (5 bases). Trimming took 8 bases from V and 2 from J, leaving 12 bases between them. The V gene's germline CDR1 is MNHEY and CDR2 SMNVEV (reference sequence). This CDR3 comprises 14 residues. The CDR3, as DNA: TGTGCCAGCGGTCGGACTCAAAACACCGGGGAGCTGTTTTTT. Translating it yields CASGRTQNTGELFF.

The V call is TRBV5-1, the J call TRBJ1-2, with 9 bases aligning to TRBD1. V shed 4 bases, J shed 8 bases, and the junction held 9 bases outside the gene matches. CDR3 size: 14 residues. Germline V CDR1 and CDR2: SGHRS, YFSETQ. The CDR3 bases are TGCGCCAGCAGCCGGGACAGGGTAGTAGAGGGCTACACCTTC. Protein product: CASSRDRVVEGYTF.

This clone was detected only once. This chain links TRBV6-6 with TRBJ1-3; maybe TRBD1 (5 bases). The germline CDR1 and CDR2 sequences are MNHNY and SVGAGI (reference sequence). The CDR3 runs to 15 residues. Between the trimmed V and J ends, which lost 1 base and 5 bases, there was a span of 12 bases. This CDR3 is CASSYYRQGRNTIYF. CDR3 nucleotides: TGTGCCAGCAGTTACTATAGGCAGGGAAGAAACACCATATATTTT.

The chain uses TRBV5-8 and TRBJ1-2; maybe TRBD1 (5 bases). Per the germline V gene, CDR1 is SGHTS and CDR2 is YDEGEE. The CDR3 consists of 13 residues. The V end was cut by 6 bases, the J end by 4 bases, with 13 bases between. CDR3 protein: CASKLTDFYGYTF. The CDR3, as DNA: TGTGCCAGCAAATTGACAGACTTCTATGGCTACACCTTC.

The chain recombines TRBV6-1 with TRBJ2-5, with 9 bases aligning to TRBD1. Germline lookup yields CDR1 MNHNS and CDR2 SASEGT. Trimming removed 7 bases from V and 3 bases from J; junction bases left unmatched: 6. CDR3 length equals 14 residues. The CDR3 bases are TGTGCCAGCATTTACCGGACAGGGGAAGAGACCCAGTACTTC. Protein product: CASIYRTGEETQYF.

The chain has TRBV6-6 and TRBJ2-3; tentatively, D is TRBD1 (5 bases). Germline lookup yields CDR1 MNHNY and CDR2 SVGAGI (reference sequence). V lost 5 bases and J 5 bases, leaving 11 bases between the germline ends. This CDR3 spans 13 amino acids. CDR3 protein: CASSPRGKDTQYF. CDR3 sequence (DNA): TGTGCCAGCAGTCCTAGGGGAAAAGATACGCAGTATTTT.

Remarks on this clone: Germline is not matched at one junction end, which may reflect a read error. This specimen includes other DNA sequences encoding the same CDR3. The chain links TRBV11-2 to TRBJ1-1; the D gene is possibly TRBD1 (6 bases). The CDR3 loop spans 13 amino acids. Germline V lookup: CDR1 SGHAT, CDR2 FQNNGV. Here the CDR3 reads CASSFQGPTEAFF. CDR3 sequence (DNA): TGTGCCAGCAGCTTCCAGGGGCCCACTGAAGCCTTCTTT. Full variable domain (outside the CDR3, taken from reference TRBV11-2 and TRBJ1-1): EAGVAQSPRYKIIEKRQSVAFWCNPISGHATLYWYQQILGQGPKLLIQFQNNGVVDDSQLPKDRFSAERLKGVDSTLKIQPAKLEDSAVYLCASSFQGPTEAFFGQGTRLTVV.